Below are 18 T cell receptor beta chains sequenced from a single sample in a study of cytomegalovirus exposure and HLA in healthy donors. The PCR made use of 60 Vbeta and 13 Jbeta primers. Assay used: immunoSEQ multiplex PCR; TCRdb lists only in-frame clones, some missing. The table has some 130,000 clones, roughly 85% seen once; the top ten hold 6% to 7.5%. Sequenced: PBMCs. The source is a man in his forties in good health and CMV-seropositive.

The chain has TRBV19 and TRBJ1-1; 8 bases line up with TRBD1. V shed 8 bases, J shed 5 bases, and the junction held 10 bases outside the gene matches. Germline lookup yields CDR1 LNHDA and CDR2 SQIVND (reference sequence). The CDR3 extends over 14 amino acids. This CDR3 is CASRSDRAWTEAFF. The CDR3 bases are TGTGCCAGTCGGTCGGACAGGGCTTGGACTGAAGCTTTCTTT.

The rearrangement joins TRBV6-1 to TRBJ1-1; TRBD1 matches 7 bases. CDR1 is MNHNS and CDR2 is SASEGT in the germline V gene. The CDR3 runs 12 residues. V lost 5 bases and J lost 9; bases outside the gene matches: 6. CDR3 DNA sequence: TGTGCCAGCAGTCGGACAGGTTTCAAAGCTTTCTTT. This encodes CASSRTGFKAFF.

The V call is TRBV4-1, the J call TRBJ2-7; 11 nucleotides agree with TRBD2. The CDR3 covers 16 residues. From germline, CDR1 is MGHRA and CDR2 YSYEKL. J was trimmed by 3 bases and V by 4 bases; bases with no gene match: 8. CDR3 protein: CASSRGLAATFYEQYF. CDR3 bases: TGCGCCAGCAGCCGGGGACTAGCGGCAACCTTCTACGAGCAGTACTTC.

The chain carries TRBV5-8 and TRBJ2-1, with 14 positions matching TRBD2. The germline CDR1 and CDR2 sequences are SGHTS and YDEGEE. The V segment lost 4 bases and the J segment 8 bases; nucleotides outside the gene matches: 8. The CDR3 contains 16 residues. The CDR3 DNA is TGTGCCAGCAGCCCTCGACTAGCGGGAGGGCCCCATGAGCAGTTCTTC. Amino acids: CASSPRLAGGPHEQFF.

The rearrangement links TRBV7-6 to TRBJ2-7; a weak D match, TRBD1 (5 bases). Germline lookup yields CDR1 SGHVS and CDR2 FNYEAQ. Between the trimmed V and J ends, which lost 0 bases and 6 bases, there was a span of 15 bases. This CDR3 comprises 15 residues. The CDR3 nucleotides are TGTGCCAGCAGCTTAGCTCCACAGGCTGGTTCCGAGCAGTACTTC. As protein: CASSLAPQAGSEQYF.

This chain uses TRBV11-2 with TRBJ2-7; TRBD1 agrees at 7 bases. Looked up from germline, CDR1 is SGHAT and CDR2 is FQNNGV. The V gene end was trimmed by 3 bases and the J gene end by 1 base; junction bases not matched to a gene: 3. The CDR3 spans 14 residues. In DNA, the CDR3 is TGTGCCAGCAGCTTCGCGGACAGGTCCTACGAGCAGTACTTC. Translating it yields CASSFADRSYEQYF.

This chain links TRBV28 with TRBJ2-2; TRBD2 aligns across 16 bases. From germline, CDR1 is MDHEN and CDR2 SYDVKM. Losses at the gene ends were 5 bases for V and 6 bases for J; bases not matched to a gene: 9. The CDR3 totals 18 residues. CDR3 region: CASSGLGLAGGPSGELFF. CDR3 bases: TGTGCCAGCAGTGGACTGGGACTAGCGGGAGGGCCGTCCGGGGAGCTGTTTTTT.

V usage is TRBV5-8 and J usage is TRBJ2-7; 8 bases are shared with TRBD1. This CDR3 region has 16 residues. V shed 0 bases, J shed 3 bases, and the junction held 8 bases outside the gene matches. Germline-derived CDR1 and CDR2 are SGHTS and YDEGEE. Written as DNA, the CDR3 is TGTGCCAGCAGCTTGGTGTTCGGGACAGGTCTCTACGAGCAGTACTTC. Its translation: CASSLVFGTGLYEQYF.

This chain links TRBV27 with TRBJ2-1; TRBD2 aligns across 7 bases. V was pared by 2 bases and J by 4 bases, with 5 bases of the junction left unmatched. The CDR3 is made up of 15 amino acids. Germline loops: CDR1 MNHEY, CDR2 SMNVEV (reference sequence). The CDR3: CASSLMPGGYNEQFF. The CDR3 nucleotides read TGTGCCAGCAGTTTAATGCCGGGGGGATACAATGAGCAGTTCTTC.

The rearrangement uses TRBV28 and TRBJ1-2, with D possibly matching TRBD1 (6 bases). The CDR3 runs to 14 residues. The germline CDR1 and CDR2 sequences are MDHEN and SYDVKM. V was clipped by 6 bases and J by 0 bases, with 11 bases between them. CDR3 amino acids: CASRPGHSNYGYTF. The CDR3 DNA follows: TGTGCCAGCAGACCGGGACATTCTAACTATGGCTACACCTTC.

The chain is built from TRBV11-2 and TRBJ1-5; a possible D gene is TRBD1 (5 bases). Germline CDR1 is SGHAT and CDR2 is FQNNGV. Trimming removed 6 bases from V and 5 bases from J, with 11 bases in between. The CDR3 sequence is 13 residues long. This CDR3 reads CASRGGGDQPQHF. The CDR3 DNA reads TGTGCCAGCAGGGGGGGTGGAGATCAGCCCCAGCATTTT.

The gene calls are TRBV9 and TRBJ2-7; 12 nucleotides match TRBD2. With 3 bases clipped from V and 7 bases from J, the junction kept 5 bases outside the gene matches. There are 14 residues in the CDR3. Germline V lookup: CDR1 SGDLS, CDR2 YYNGEE. The CDR3, as DNA: TGTGCCAGCAGCGGACTAGCGGGAGCGAAAGAGCAGTACTTC. Translated, it gives CASSGLAGAKEQYF. The whole variable domain, filled in from reference TRBV9 and TRBJ2-7, reads DSGVTQTPKHLITATGQRVTLRCSPRSGDLSVYWYQQSLDQGLQFLIQYYNGEERAKGNILERFSAQQFPDLHSELNLSSLELGDSALYFCASSGLAGAKEQYFGPGTRLTVT.

The rearrangement joins TRBV5-4 to TRBJ2-1, with 11 bases identical to TRBD1. In germline, CDR1 is SGHNT, CDR2 YYREEE (reference sequence). CDR3 length equals 15 residues. With 6 bases clipped from V and 3 bases from J, the junction kept 5 bases outside the gene matches. The CDR3 coding sequence is TGTGCCAGCACGTCCGGGACAGGGGGCTACAATGAGCAGTTCTTC. Protein sequence: CASTSGTGGYNEQFF.

The rearrangement joins TRBV19 to TRBJ2-3; TRBD1 agrees at 9 bases. This CDR3 comprises 14 residues. Germline CDR1 LNHDA, CDR2 SQIVND (reference sequence). V was pared by 7 bases and J by 8 bases, with 10 bases of the junction left unmatched. CDR3 residues: CASTPDRGVGTQYF. In DNA form, the CDR3 reads TGTGCCAGTACCCCGGACAGGGGAGTTGGTACGCAGTATTTT.

The chain joins TRBV7-9 to TRBJ2-7; D is perhaps TRBD2 (5 bases). The CDR3 is 12 amino acids. CDR1 is SEHNR, CDR2 FQNEAQ, per germline (reference sequence). V shed 5 bases and J shed 3 bases, with 8 bases lying between them. Here the CDR3 DNA reads TGTGCCAGCAGCAACCGGGACTACGAGCAGTACTTC. Translated: CASSNRDYEQYF.

Concerning this clone itself: Other DNA variants within this sample encode the same CDR3. The chain has TRBV27 and TRBJ1-1; the D gene is possibly TRBD1 (5 bases). The CDR3 is made up of 15 amino acids. The V gene lost 6 bases and the J gene lost 1 base, with 15 bases spanning the gap. Looked up from germline, CDR1 is MNHEY and CDR2 is SMNVEV (reference sequence). The CDR3 spells CASSSRQNSNTEAFF. The CDR3, as DNA: TGTGCCAGCAGCTCCCGACAGAACTCGAACACTGAAGCTTTCTTT.

The rearrangement links TRBV2 to TRBJ2-3, with TRBD2 matching 14 bases. Germline V gene lookup returns CDR1 SNHLY and CDR2 FYNNEI. The CDR3 is made up of 17 amino acids. V gave up 5 bases and J gave up 0 bases; unmatched junction bases: 4. The CDR3 nucleotides are TGTGCCAGCAGTCCGGGACTAGCGGGAGTCAGCACAGATACGCAGTATTTT. Residues: CASSPGLAGVSTDTQYF.

The chain links TRBV10-3 to TRBJ2-1; D perhaps matches TRBD1 (6 bases). Trimming cost V 5 bases and J 4 bases, with 12 bases left between them. The CDR3 contains 14 residues. The germline V gene encodes CDR1 ENHRY and CDR2 SYGVKD. CDR3: CAISSTDRYNEQFF. CDR3 DNA: TGTGCCATCAGTTCGACGGACAGATACAATGAGCAGTTCTTC.